What follows are 17 T cell receptor beta chains derived from one specimen sequenced in a study of radiation and T cells in renal cell carcinoma. The data were produced by immunoSEQ multiplex PCR, yet TCRdb's version contains in-frame clones alone and is incomplete. The sample gives 120,000 or so clones, roughly 77% of which show up once; approximately 2% is in the top ten. The sample's time point: blood 2 weeks post-SBRT. Treatment specified: 15 Gy SBRT to primary tumor, nephrectomy 4 weeks later. Material: blood, obtained from a patient whose treatment included radiotherapy and nephrectomy. These receptors were collected from a woman in her fifties or sixties with renal cell carcinoma.

This clone showed up just once. The chain employs TRBV2 and TRBJ2-6, with a possible D match to TRBD2 (6 bases). CDR3 size: 15 residues. Trimming pared 6 bases from V and 1 base from J, leaving 10 bases between. CDR1 and CDR2 (germline): SNHLY, FYNNEI. CDR3 DNA: TGTGCCAGCAGGGTTGGAGGGTCTGGGGCCAACGTCCTGACTTTC. This codes for CASRVGGSGANVLTF. Full variable domain (remainder filled in from reference TRBV2 and TRBJ2-6): EPEVTQTPSHQVTQMGQEVILRCVPISNHLYFYWYRQILGQKVEFLVSFYNNEISEKSEIFDDQFSVERPDGSNFTLKIRSTKLEDSAMYFCASRVGGSGANVLTFGAGSRLTVL.

This clone was seen a handful of times. The CDR3 nucleotides are TGTGCCAGCAGAATGGCCCCGGGCCATGAAAAACTGTTTTTT. Encoded protein: CASRMAPGHEKLFF. The rearrangement uses TRBV25-1 and TRBJ1-4; no definite D call. Per germline, CDR1 MGHDK and CDR2 SYGVNS. V gave up 6 bases and J gave up 6 bases, with 14 bases separating them. This CDR3 has 14 residues.

The V call is TRBV27, the J call TRBJ1-5; D may be TRBD1 (6 bases). The V and J ends lost 5 bases and 0 bases respectively, with 11 bases between them. The CDR3 runs 15 residues. Looked up from germline, CDR1 is MNHEY and CDR2 is SMNVEV (reference sequence). The CDR3 coding sequence is TGTGCCAGCAGTAGATACAGGGATAGCAATCAGCCCCAGCATTTT. This translates into CASSRYRDSNQPQHF.

The V gene is TRBV6-6, the J gene TRBJ2-3; possibly TRBD2 for D (5 bases). Germline lookup yields CDR1 MNHNY and CDR2 SVGAGI (reference sequence). The CDR3 sequence is 12 residues long. V gave up 5 bases and J gave up 6 bases, with 9 bases separating them. The CDR3 sequence is CASSVGGDTQYF. CDR3 nucleotide sequence: TGTGCCAGCAGTGTGGGCGGGGATACGCAGTATTTT.

The rearrangement links TRBV10-1 to TRBJ1-1, with D perhaps matching TRBD1 (6 bases). The V and J ends lost 5 bases and 0 bases respectively, with 13 bases between them. The CDR3 length is 15 residues. Germline V gives CDR1 WNHNN, CDR2 SYGVQD (reference sequence). CDR3 bases: TGCGCCAGCAGTACCCCAGGGGACGTGAACACTGAAGCTTTCTTT. Its protein is CASSTPGDVNTEAFF.

The V gene is TRBV4-1, the J gene TRBJ1-2, with 9 bases matching TRBD1. Germline V CDR1 and CDR2: MGHRA, YSYEKL. The CDR3 runs 13 residues. J was trimmed by 6 bases and V by 5 bases; bases with no gene match: 4. As DNA, the CDR3 is TGCGCCAGCAGCGCGGGACAGGGTGATGGCTACACCTTC. Residues: CASSAGQGDGYTF.

The J gene is TRBJ1-2, the V gene TRBV4-1; a weak D match, TRBD1 (6 bases). CDR3 length: 15 amino acids. V lost 0 bases to trimming and J lost 8 bases, with 16 bases between them. CDR1 and CDR2 from the germline V gene are MGHRA and YSYEKL. CDR3 in DNA: TGCGCCAGCAGCCAAGAGGCGGCGGGGGGCACGGGCTACACCTTC. Translation gives CASSQEAAGGTGYTF.

This chain joins TRBV9 and TRBJ2-2, with 11 bases that match TRBD1. Per germline, CDR1 SGDLS and CDR2 YYNGEE. The CDR3 runs to 17 residues. The V gene end was trimmed by 4 bases and the J gene end by 5 bases; junction bases not matched to a gene: 10. The CDR3 loop reads CASSSGAGQGGTGELFF. The CDR3 DNA follows: TGTGCCAGCAGCTCAGGGGCGGGACAGGGGGGAACCGGGGAGCTGTTTTTT.

This sequence joins TRBV6-5 and TRBJ2-7; the D gene could be TRBD1 or TRBD2 (5 bases each). Germline V gives CDR1 MNHEY, CDR2 SVGAGI. The CDR3 is made up of 14 amino acids. Trimming left V 2 bases short and J 4 bases short, with 12 bases between. The CDR3 spells CASSYQERGYEQYF. For the CDR3, the DNA is TGTGCCAGCAGTTACCAAGAGAGGGGTTACGAGCAGTACTTC.

The genes are TRBV4-1 and TRBJ2-7, with a possible D match to TRBD1 (5 bases). The V gene lost 4 bases and the J gene lost 2 bases, with 18 bases spanning the gap. The CDR3 length is 16 residues. Looked up from germline, CDR1 is MGHRA and CDR2 is YSYEKL. CDR3 in DNA: TGCGCCAGCAGCCTCTCCTCCCAGGGCTCCGCCTACGAGCAGTACTTC. It translates to CASSLSSQGSAYEQYF.

The chain combines TRBV29-1 with TRBJ1-2; D is perhaps TRBD1 (5 bases). V was clipped by 4 bases and J by 0 bases, with 15 bases between them. In germline, CDR1 is SQVTM, CDR2 ANQGSEA. This CDR3 region has 15 residues. The CDR3 bases are TGCAGCGTTGCCGGGACTGCAACAGCTAACTATGGCTACACCTTC. Encoded protein: CSVAGTATANYGYTF. Complete variable domain (other parts from reference TRBV29-1 and TRBJ1-2): SAVISQKPSRDICQRGTSLTIQCQVDSQVTMMFWYRQQPGQSLTLIATANQGSEATYESGFVIDKFPISRPNLTFSTLTVSNMSPEDSSIYLCSVAGTATANYGYTFGSGTRLTVV.

J is TRBJ2-3 and V is TRBV5-6; D call uncertain. With 5 bases removed from V and 1 base from J, the gap between germline ends came to 11 bases. The CDR3 totals 14 residues. Germline V gives CDR1 SGHDT, CDR2 YYEEEE. CDR3 loop: CASSGRVRTDTQYF. The CDR3 DNA sequence: TGTGCCAGCAGTGGCCGGGTGCGCACAGATACGCAGTATTTT.

A few counts support this clone. This chain connects TRBV25-1 to TRBJ1-1; the match to TRBD1 covers 7 bases. There are 13 residues in the CDR3. Germline CDR1 reads MGHDK; CDR2 reads SYGVNS. V was pared by 6 bases and J by 0 bases, with 1 base of the junction left unmatched. The CDR3 DNA reads as TGTGCCAGCAGGGGACAGTTGAACACTGAAGCTTTCTTT. It yields the protein CASRGQLNTEAFF.

The V call is TRBV4-3, the J call TRBJ2-1, with 11 bases identical to TRBD2. The CDR3 contains 20 residues. CDR1 is LGHNA, CDR2 YSLEER, per germline. Trimming removed 0 bases from V and 0 bases from J; junction bases left unmatched: 10. CDR3 in amino acids: CASSQDGTGLAGVSYNEQFF. The CDR3 DNA follows: TGCGCCAGCAGCCAAGATGGGACTGGACTAGCGGGTGTCTCCTACAATGAGCAGTTCTTC.

The rearrangement joins TRBV29-1 to TRBJ1-1, with D perhaps matching TRBD1 (6 bases). Germline CDR1 SQVTM, CDR2 ANQGSEA. CDR3 size: 14 residues. V gave up 7 bases and J gave up 0 bases, with 15 bases separating them. CDR3 loop: CSAPGGGLNTEAFF. The CDR3 DNA reads as TGCAGCGCCCCGGGCGGGGGCCTGAACACTGAAGCTTTCTTT. Using reference TRBV29-1 and TRBJ1-1 for the parts outside the CDR3, the full variable domain is SAVISQKPSRDICQRGTSLTIQCQVDSQVTMMFWYRQQPGQSLTLIATANQGSEATYESGFVIDKFPISRPNLTFSTLTVSNMSPEDSSIYLCSAPGGGLNTEAFFGQGTRLTVV.

The chain joins TRBV19 to TRBJ1-2, with TRBD1 matching 8 bases. Germline values: CDR1 LNHDA, CDR2 SQIVND (reference sequence). CDR3 size: 12 residues. V gave up 9 bases and J gave up 2 bases; unmatched junction bases: 2. Written as DNA, the CDR3 is TGTGCCAGCCGGACAGGGAACTATGGCTACACCTTC. It is translated as CASRTGNYGYTF.

The J gene is TRBJ2-2, the V gene TRBV7-2; 8 bases are a match to TRBD2. J gave up 4 bases and V 7 bases, and 8 bases lay outside the gene matches. The CDR3 is made up of 15 amino acids. CDR1 SGHTA and CDR2 FQGNSA come from the germline V gene. The CDR3 DNA reads as TGTGCCAGCACCCGGGGGGGGGCGGGCACCGGGGAGCTGTTTTTT. It translates to CASTRGGAGTGELFF.